Presented here are 31 T cell receptor beta chains from one specimen sequenced in a study of T cell clonotyping in hematopoietic cell transplantation. Clones were sequenced by immunoSEQ multiplex PCR, and TCRdb holds only the in-frame ones, with some missing. The profile shows roughly 7,000 clones, approximately 88% of them singletons. Source: PBMCs, taken 100 days after allogeneic stem cell transplant. The receptors were gathered from a male patient in his late teens or twenties who had an allogeneic stem cell transplant from a related donor, so the T cells may come from the graft donor. Some clones in this sample may be carry-over from other donors' samples.

This clone appeared a single time. The rearrangement joins TRBV19 to TRBJ2-6; no reliable D call. The V gene's germline CDR1 is LNHDA and CDR2 SQIVND (reference sequence). The CDR3 sequence is 16 residues long. Deletions cut 1 base from V and 1 base from J, with 8 bases between. The CDR3 protein is CASSIAMGSGANVLTF. CDR3 sequence (DNA): TGTGCCAGTAGTATAGCCATGGGGTCTGGGGCCAACGTCCTGACTTTC.

The CDR3 sequence: CASSSIAGQSPYEQYV. The DNA of the CDR3 is TGTGCCAGCAGCTCCATCGCTGGGCAGTCTCCCTACGAGCAGTACGTC. The genes are TRBV7-9 and TRBJ2-7; D remains unclear. Germline V gene sequence: CDR1 SEHNR, CDR2 FQNEAQ (reference sequence). There are 16 residues in the CDR3. Trimming removed 4 bases at V and 2 bases at J, with 18 bases between.

The chain has TRBV2 and TRBJ1-2; D call uncertain. The CDR3 length is 15 residues. V shed 2 bases and J shed 8 bases, with 18 bases lying between them. CDR1 and CDR2 from the germline V gene are SNHLY and FYNNEI. CDR3 DNA: TGTGCCAGCAGTGAATCGCAGAGCCCCACGGGAGGCTACACCTTC. As protein: CASSESQSPTGGYTF.

This rearrangement joins TRBV10-2 to TRBJ2-7, with D unclear. The V and J ends lost 6 bases and 0 bases respectively, with 21 bases between them. The CDR3 runs to 17 residues. Per the germline V gene, CDR1 is WSHSY and CDR2 is SAAADI. This CDR3 reads CASRTPFQGVTSYEQYV. The CDR3 bases are TGCGCCAGCAGGACCCCCTTTCAAGGCGTTACCTCCTACGAGCAGTACGTC.

J is TRBJ1-4 and V is TRBV11-2, with TRBD1 identical over 7 bases. Germline values: CDR1 SGHAT, CDR2 FQNNGV. The CDR3 extends over 15 amino acids. With 5 bases clipped from V and 8 bases from J, the junction kept 11 bases outside the gene matches. The CDR3 reads CASSHSRGGDEKLFF. The CDR3 bases are TGTGCCAGCAGCCATTCCAGGGGGGGTGACGAAAAACTGTTTTTT.

The chain combines TRBV5-4 with TRBJ2-3; D uncertain. Germline V lookup: CDR1 SGHNT, CDR2 YYREEE (reference sequence). V shed 3 bases and J shed 1 base, with 9 bases lying between them. The CDR3 is made up of 14 amino acids. CDR3 bases: TGTGCCAGCAGCTCCGTTTACCGCACAGATACGCAGTATTTT. It translates to CASSSVYRTDTQYF. The full variable domain, completed using reference TRBV5-4 and TRBJ2-3, is ETGVTQSPTHLIKTRGQQVTLRCSSQSGHNTVSWYQQALGQGPQFIFQYYREEENGRGNFPPRFSGLQFPNYSSELNVNALELDDSALYLCASSSVYRTDTQYFGPGTRLTVL.

V and J are TRBV6-6 and TRBJ2-2; tentative D call: TRBD2 (7 bases). This CDR3 has 15 amino acids. Trimming left V 6 bases short and J 1 base short, with 12 bases between. Germline CDR1 and CDR2: MNHNY and SVGAGI (reference sequence). CDR3 residues: CASRGGAWNTGELFF. In DNA form, the CDR3 reads TGTGCCAGCAGGGGGGGGGCTTGGAACACCGGGGAGCTGTTTTTT.

This sequence joins TRBV19 and TRBJ1-1; D perhaps matches TRBD1 (5 bases). This CDR3 comprises 14 residues. The germline V and J ends were trimmed by 4 bases and 5 bases, with 14 bases remaining between them. CDR1 is LNHDA, CDR2 SQIVND, per germline (reference sequence). The CDR3 reads CASSTEGLRTEAFF. As DNA, the CDR3 is TGTGCCAGTAGTACTGAGGGGTTGAGGACTGAAGCTTTCTTT.

In this sample, this clone turned up once. This chain uses TRBV7-2 with TRBJ1-1; 10 bases line up with TRBD1. CDR1 is SGHTA, CDR2 FQGNSA, per germline. The CDR3 covers 15 residues. V was clipped by 5 bases and J by 4 bases; unmatched bases: 7. The CDR3 DNA is TGTGCCAGCAGCGCGGACAGGGGGTCGGTCACTGAAGCTTTCTTT. This encodes CASSADRGSVTEAFF. The entire variable domain, with the rest obtained from reference TRBV7-2 and TRBJ1-1, is as follows: GAGVSQSPSNKVTEKGKDVELRCDPISGHTALYWYRQSLGQGLEFLIYFQGNSAPDKSGLPSDRFSAERTGGSVSTLTIQRTQQEDSAVYLCASSADRGSVTEAFFGQGTRLTVV.

The V gene is TRBV5-1, the J gene TRBJ2-7; 7 nucleotides align to TRBD2. Unmatched junction bases numbered 14, after V lost 2 bases and J lost 0 bases. CDR1 SGHRS and CDR2 YFSETQ come from the germline V gene. The CDR3 contains 18 residues. The CDR3 nucleotides are TGCGCCAGCAGCTTTTCCGAGGGAGCGGGACGTAGCTCCTACGAGCAGTACGTC. Translation: CASSFSEGAGRSSYEQYV.

J is TRBJ2-7 and V is TRBV11-2; D not certain. The V end lost 3 bases, the J end lost 5 bases, and 8 bases lay between the germline ends. CDR3 length: 12 amino acids. The V gene's germline CDR1 is SGHAT and CDR2 FQNNGV. DNA of the CDR3: TGTGCCAGCAGCTTGACAAGAAACGAGCAGTACGTC. It specifies CASSLTRNEQYV.

The chain recombines TRBV13 with TRBJ1-2, with 10 positions matching TRBD1. Unmatched junction bases numbered 20, after V lost 4 bases and J lost 3 bases. CDR3 length: 20 residues. Germline loops: CDR1 PRHDT, CDR2 FYEKMQ (reference sequence). CDR3 sequence (DNA): TGTGCCAGCAGCTCCTTACTCACCCCGCTAGACAGGGGGCAATACTATGGCTACACCTTC. This gives the protein CASSSLLTPLDRGQYYGYTF.

The chain links TRBV7-2 to TRBJ2-2; D not certain. The germline V gene has CDR1 SGHTA and CDR2 FQGNSA. Trimming removed 0 bases from V and 5 bases from J, with 7 bases in between. The CDR3 spans 14 residues. CDR3 amino acids: CASSLAGTTGELFF. DNA of the CDR3: TGTGCCAGCAGCTTAGCGGGAACGACCGGGGAGCTGTTTTTT.

The chain has TRBV5-4 and TRBJ2-3; D not resolved. Per germline, CDR1 SGHNT and CDR2 YYREEE (reference sequence). The V gene lost 4 bases and the J gene lost 6 bases, with 18 bases spanning the gap. The CDR3 covers 15 residues. The CDR3 sequence is CASSNLVGDGDTQYF. CDR3 nucleotides: TGTGCCAGCAGCAATCTAGTCGGAGACGGTGATACGCAGTATTTT.

This chain uses TRBV21-1 with TRBJ1-1; the table's D call, TRBD1, was not checked against the DNA. TRBV21-1 is designated a pseudogene. The CDR3 has 18 amino acids. The CDR3, as DNA: TGTGCCAGCAGCAAAGGAAGGGGGCGTGATGGAGAAGACACTGAAGCTTTCTTT. Protein product: CASSKGRGRDGEDTEAFF.

This clone was seen only a few times. This rearrangement joins TRBV10-3 to TRBJ1-1; D unclear. The CDR3 is 14 amino acids. Trimming left V 2 bases short and J 2 bases short, with 9 bases between. The germline gives CDR1 ENHRY, CDR2 SYGVKD. CDR3 DNA sequence: TGTGCCATCAGTGAGAACGAGGAAAACACTGAAGCTTTCTTT. It encodes CAISENEENTEAFF.

The V and J genes are TRBV19 and TRBJ2-5, with D uncertain. V was trimmed by 6 bases and J by 1 base, leaving 9 bases between them. The CDR3 spans 13 residues. CDR1 LNHDA and CDR2 SQIVND come from the germline V gene (reference sequence). The CDR3 is CASRAAFQETQYF. Here the CDR3 DNA reads TGTGCCAGTAGAGCAGCCTTCCAAGAGACCCAGTACTTC.

The chain carries TRBV7-2 and TRBJ2-3; no firm D call. The V and J ends lost 0 bases and 5 bases respectively, with 0 bases between them. CDR3 length: 11 amino acids. CDR1 SGHTA and CDR2 FQGNSA come from the germline V gene. CDR3 bases: TGTGCCAGCAGCTTAGCAGATACGCAGTATTTT. This codes for CASSLADTQYF.

V usage is TRBV5-6 and J usage is TRBJ2-3; 10 bases map to TRBD1. The germline V gene encodes CDR1 SGHDT and CDR2 YYEEEE. Losses at the gene ends were 4 bases for V and 6 bases for J; bases not matched to a gene: 5. CDR3 length equals 14 residues. In nucleotides, the CDR3 is TGTGCCAGCAGCGACAGGGGGCGGGGGGATACGCAGTATTTT. Protein sequence: CASSDRGRGDTQYF.

The chain employs TRBV28 and TRBJ2-7, with D perhaps matching TRBD1 (6 bases). Trimming cost V 6 bases and J 2 bases, with 14 bases left between them. This CDR3 contains 14 residues. CDR1 MDHEN and CDR2 SYDVKM come from the germline V gene. In nucleotides, the CDR3 is TGTGCCAGCAGCAACATTAGGGGGACCTACGAGCAGTACGTC. Its translation: CASSNIRGTYEQYV.

The chain joins TRBV7-8 to TRBJ2-7; 13 nucleotides match TRBD2. Germline loops: CDR1 SGHVS, CDR2 FQNEAQ. Losses at the gene ends were 5 bases for V and 5 bases for J; bases not matched to a gene: 6. The CDR3 runs to 15 residues. The CDR3 here is CASSPTSGRANEQYV. CDR3 in DNA: TGTGCCAGCAGCCCTACTAGCGGGAGGGCCAACGAGCAGTACGTC.

The chain employs TRBV5-4 and TRBJ2-1; 7 bases align to TRBD2. V lost 4 bases to trimming and J lost 6 bases; unmatched junction nucleotides: 16. Germline CDR1 reads SGHNT; CDR2 reads YYREEE (reference sequence). This CDR3 region has 17 residues. This CDR3 is CASSRDNPGLKVNEQFF. Here the CDR3 DNA reads TGTGCCAGCAGCCGTGATAATCCGGGACTAAAAGTCAATGAGCAGTTCTTC.

CDR3 sequence: CASSYRVSGANVLTF. The CDR3 nucleotides are TGTGCCAGCAGTTATCGGGTCTCTGGGGCCAACGTCCTGACTTTC. The chain has TRBV6-5 and TRBJ2-6; D not resolved. This CDR3 has 15 residues. The germline V and J ends were trimmed by 3 bases and 0 bases, with 6 bases remaining between them. In germline, CDR1 is MNHEY, CDR2 SVGAGI.

This sequence joins TRBV10-3 and TRBJ1-1; D perhaps matches TRBD1 (6 bases). Germline V CDR1 and CDR2: ENHRY, SYGVKD. V was pared by 4 bases and J by 3 bases, with 12 bases between. The CDR3 loop spans 14 amino acids. The CDR3 sequence is CAISVQGSDTEAFF. CDR3 coding DNA: TGTGCCATCAGTGTTCAGGGGTCGGACACTGAAGCTTTCTTT.

The V call is TRBV6-6, the J call TRBJ2-2, with 13 bases lining up with TRBD2. V shed 5 bases and J 3 bases; nucleotides not matched to a gene: 3. The CDR3 loop spans 16 amino acids. In germline, CDR1 is MNHNY, CDR2 SVGAGI (reference sequence). Here the CDR3 reads CASSPLAGGYTGELFF. In DNA, the CDR3 is TGTGCCAGCAGTCCACTAGCGGGAGGGTACACCGGGGAGCTGTTTTTT.

In nucleotides, the CDR3 is TGTGCCAGTAGTATAGCGGGGGGGGCCGGGGAGACCCAGTACTTC. Its protein is CASSIAGGAGETQYF. The V gene is TRBV19, the J gene TRBJ2-5; 8 bases align to TRBD2. The CDR3 is 15 amino acids. With 1 base clipped from V and 5 bases from J, the junction kept 6 bases outside the gene matches. Per germline, CDR1 LNHDA and CDR2 SQIVND (reference sequence).

J is TRBJ2-7 and V is TRBV6-1; TRBD2 matches 9 bases. V was clipped by 6 bases and J by 6 bases; unmatched bases: 9. Germline V CDR1 and CDR2: MNHNS, SASEGT. This CDR3 region has 14 residues. CDR3 sequence reads: CASRTGLAGSEQYV. CDR3 sequence (DNA): TGTGCCAGCAGAACCGGGCTAGCGGGATCCGAGCAGTACGTC.

The V gene is TRBV2, the J gene TRBJ2-7, with D tentatively TRBD1 (6 bases). Germline V lookup: CDR1 SNHLY, CDR2 FYNNEI. The CDR3 covers 11 residues. With 8 bases removed from V and 5 bases from J, the gap between germline ends came to 10 bases. The CDR3 region is CASFGGHEQYV. The CDR3 DNA follows: TGTGCCAGCTTTGGGGGCCACGAGCAGTACGTC.

This chain joins TRBV7-2 and TRBJ2-3; a possible D gene is TRBD2 (6 bases). The CDR3 has 15 residues. Deletions cut 4 bases from V and 0 bases from J, with 11 bases between. Germline V gives CDR1 SGHTA, CDR2 FQGNSA. The DNA for the CDR3 is TGTGCCAGCAGCTCGGACTACCAAAGCACAGATACGCAGTATTTT. Its protein is CASSSDYQSTDTQYF.

The chain uses TRBV7-2 and TRBJ2-2; tentative D call: TRBD2 (6 bases). Looked up from germline, CDR1 is SGHTA and CDR2 is FQGNSA. Trimming removed 1 base at V and 0 bases at J, with 15 bases between. The CDR3 covers 18 residues. The CDR3 loop reads CASSLEGLTLANTGELFF. CDR3 DNA sequence: TGTGCCAGCAGCTTAGAGGGACTTACCCTGGCGAACACCGGGGAGCTGTTTTTT.

This chain connects TRBV7-2 to TRBJ1-1; 7 nucleotides align to TRBD1. The CDR3 totals 11 residues. Trimming took 5 bases from V and 8 from J; bases not matched to a gene: 2. CDR1 and CDR2 from the germline V gene are SGHTA and FQGNSA. The CDR3 is CASSATGEAFF. In nucleotides, the CDR3 is TGTGCCAGCAGCGCGACAGGGGAAGCTTTCTTT.